The source of this T cell receptor (beta chain) is a study of blood T cell repertoires in COVID-19. Per the original data handling: Estimation of nucleated cell counts was performed using reference gene primer amplification. Sequencing was performed with immunoSEQ multiplex PCR; in TCRdb, only in-frame clones are kept and a portion is missing. V, J and clone size derive from that table, while D and trimming were established from the DNA sequence. The sample yields some 350,000 clones, 90% seen once. On this clone: The same CDR3 also results from other DNA sequences found in this sample.

The CDR3 contains 15 residues. V lost 5 bases and J 1 base, leaving 9 bases between the germline ends. CDR1 and CDR2 (germline): LNHDA, SQIVND (reference sequence). The material sequenced was peripheral blood. The chain links TRBV19 to TRBJ2-6, with D possibly matching TRBD1 (6 bases). This clonotype originated in a man between 18 and 29 years old with active or convalescent COVID-19. This CDR3 reads CASSSQGSGANVLTF. DNA of the CDR3: TGTGCCAGTAGTTCGCAGGGGTCTGGGGCCAACGTCCTGACTTTC.